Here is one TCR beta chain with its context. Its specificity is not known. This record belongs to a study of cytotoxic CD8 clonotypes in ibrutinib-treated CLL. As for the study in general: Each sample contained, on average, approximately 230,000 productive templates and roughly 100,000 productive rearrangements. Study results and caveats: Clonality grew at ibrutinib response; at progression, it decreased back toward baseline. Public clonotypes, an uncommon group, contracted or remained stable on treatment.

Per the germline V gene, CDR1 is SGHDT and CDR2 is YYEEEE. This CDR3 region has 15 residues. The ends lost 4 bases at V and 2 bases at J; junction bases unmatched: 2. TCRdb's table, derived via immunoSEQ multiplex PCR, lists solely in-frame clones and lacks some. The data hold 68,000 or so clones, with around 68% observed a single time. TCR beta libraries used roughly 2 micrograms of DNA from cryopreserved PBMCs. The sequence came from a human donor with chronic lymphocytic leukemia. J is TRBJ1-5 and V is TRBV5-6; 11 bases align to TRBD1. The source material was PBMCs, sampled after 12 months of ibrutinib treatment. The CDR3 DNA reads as TGTGCCAGCAGCGGGGGACAGGGGGGCAATCAGCCCCAGCATTTT. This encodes CASSGGQGGNQPQHF.